Listed here are 32 T cell receptor beta chains from one sample, sequenced in a study of a mutant IDH1 vaccine in newly diagnosed glioma. Some clones are missing from TCRdb's copy, which holds only in-frame ones; the method was immunoSEQ multiplex PCR. This sample has under 65,000 clones, with approximately 80% found just once. This sample's time point: baseline, week 1 (first vaccination visit). Treatment reported: pre-vaccination baseline after standard-of-care therapy. This specimen consisted of PBMCs, obtained from a glioma patient treated with radiotherapy, temozolomide or both. All receptors derive from a man between 18 and 29 years old with glioma.

The rearrangement joins TRBV5-1 to TRBJ2-7; tentative D call: TRBD1 (5 bases). There are 14 residues in the CDR3. In germline, CDR1 is SGHRS, CDR2 YFSETQ. With 3 bases removed from V and 4 bases from J, the gap between germline ends came to 14 bases. CDR3 sequence reads: CASSSQGKGYEQYF. In DNA, the CDR3 is TGCGCCAGCAGCTCTCAGGGAAAGGGGTACGAGCAGTACTTC.

This chain uses TRBV6-5 with TRBJ2-7, with D tentatively TRBD1 or TRBD2 (7 bases each). The CDR3 loop spans 15 amino acids. V gave up 5 bases and J gave up 5 bases, with 19 bases separating them. CDR1 and CDR2 (germline): MNHEY, SVGAGI. CDR3 sequence: CASSPRGGGPDEQYF. DNA of the CDR3: TGTGCCAGCAGTCCTCGGGGAGGGGGCCCTGACGAGCAGTACTTC.

The chain couples TRBV27 to TRBJ2-7; 11 nucleotides align to TRBD2. The CDR3 spans 15 residues. Germline CDR1 reads MNHEY; CDR2 reads SMNVEV (reference sequence). The trim removed 4 bases at V and 1 base at J, leaving 3 bases unmatched. The CDR3 region has the DNA TGTGCCAGCAGTTACGGGACTAGCGGTTCCTACGAGCAGTACTTC. Its translation: CASSYGTSGSYEQYF.

This rearrangement joins TRBV27 to TRBJ1-1; a weak D match, TRBD1 (5 bases). The CDR3 has 15 amino acids. CDR1 is MNHEY and CDR2 is SMNVEV in the germline V gene (reference sequence). V shed 2 bases and J shed 5 bases, with 15 bases lying between them. CDR3 DNA sequence: TGTGCCAGCAGTTTACCAGGGACCTGGGGGACTGAAGCTTTCTTT. It is translated as CASSLPGTWGTEAFF.

The chain carries TRBV30 and TRBJ2-5; weak D call: TRBD2 (7 bases). There are 13 residues in the CDR3. The ends were cut back, 4 bases at V and 3 bases at J, with 12 bases in the middle. CDR1 GTSNPN and CDR2 SVGIG come from the germline V gene (reference sequence). The CDR3 loop reads CAWKRGGEETQYF. CDR3 nucleotides: TGTGCCTGGAAGAGGGGGGGCGAAGAGACCCAGTACTTC.

The rearrangement uses TRBV18 and TRBJ1-6, with D perhaps matching TRBD1 (6 bases). Trimming took off 2 bases at V and 6 bases at J, with 11 bases between the two ends. This CDR3 comprises 15 residues. Germline loops: CDR1 KGHSH, CDR2 LQKENI. CDR3 residues: CASSPSAGVNSPLHF. In DNA form, the CDR3 reads TGTGCCAGCTCACCATCGGCAGGGGTTAATTCACCCCTCCACTTT.

The count of this clone is one. This CDR3 is also generated by other DNA sequences in the sample. The J gene is TRBJ1-2, the V gene TRBV9; D is possibly TRBD1 (5 bases). Germline CDR1 reads SGDLS; CDR2 reads YYNGEE. The V and J ends lost 0 bases and 3 bases respectively, with 9 bases between them. The CDR3 is made up of 14 amino acids. DNA for the CDR3: TGTGCCAGCAGCGTAGTGGGGGGAGACTATGGCTACACCTTC. Protein product: CASSVVGGDYGYTF.

This chain connects TRBV4-2 to TRBJ1-3; D is uncertain. Deletions cut 1 base from V and 2 bases from J, with 12 bases between. This CDR3 has 16 amino acids. Germline V gives CDR1 LGHNA, CDR2 YNFKEQ. CDR3 sequence: CASSQVEQQPGNTIYF. For the CDR3, the DNA is TGTGCCAGCAGCCAAGTGGAGCAACAGCCTGGAAACACCATATATTTT.

This clone was found once. The genes are TRBV6-5 and TRBJ2-1, with a tentative D call TRBD1 (5 bases). Germline lookup yields CDR1 MNHEY and CDR2 SVGAGI. This CDR3 has 16 residues. The ends were cut back, 2 bases at V and 3 bases at J, with 14 bases in the middle. CDR3 sequence: CASSYRQEGVYNEQFF. Written as DNA, the CDR3 is TGTGCCAGCAGTTACCGCCAAGAAGGGGTCTACAATGAGCAGTTCTTC.

This rearrangement joins TRBV5-8 to TRBJ2-7, with 12 bases lining up with TRBD2. This CDR3 has 15 amino acids. Trimming removed 4 bases from V and 4 bases from J; junction bases left unmatched: 6. CDR1 SGHTS and CDR2 YDEGEE come from the germline V gene. CDR3 in amino acids: CASSQTSGSRYEQYF. DNA of the CDR3: TGTGCCAGCAGCCAGACTAGCGGGAGTAGGTACGAGCAGTACTTC.

In its sample, this clone was seen a few times. The gene calls are TRBV5-1 and TRBJ1-1; D is unclear. In germline, CDR1 is SGHRS, CDR2 YFSETQ. This CDR3 region has 14 residues. Trimming took off 5 bases at V and 1 base at J, with 12 bases between the two ends. CDR3 coding DNA: TGCGCCAGCAGTTCCCCGACAAGGAACACTGAAGCTTTCTTT. Translation: CASSSPTRNTEAFF.

There are a few counts of this clone. This rearrangement joins TRBV5-4 to TRBJ1-1; D might be TRBD1 (5 bases). V lost 4 bases to trimming and J lost 7 bases, with 14 bases between them. The CDR3 spans 13 residues. Germline CDR1 reads SGHNT; CDR2 reads YYREEE (reference sequence). CDR3 DNA: TGTGCCAGCAGCCCATCCCAGGGTTATGAAGCTTTCTTT. Translation: CASSPSQGYEAFF.

J is TRBJ2-1 and V is TRBV5-4; weak D call: TRBD2 (5 bases). V lost 4 bases, J lost 3 bases, and 11 bases lay in between. The CDR3 consists of 14 residues. Germline V CDR1 and CDR2: SGHNT, YYREEE (reference sequence). The CDR3 sequence: CASSPPGYYNEQFF. The CDR3 nucleotides read TGTGCCAGCAGCCCGCCGGGGTACTACAATGAGCAGTTCTTC.

This chain connects TRBV5-1 to TRBJ2-5, with TRBD2 matching 14 bases. The J segment lost 7 bases and the V segment lost 4 bases, leaving 12 bases of the junction unmatched. Germline CDR1 reads SGHRS; CDR2 reads YFSETQ. There are 17 residues in the CDR3. For the CDR3, the DNA is TGCGCCAGCAGCCCCGGGACTAGCGGGGGCTCTCAGCTGACCCAGTACTTC. It translates to CASSPGTSGGSQLTQYF.

This rearrangement joins TRBV25-1 to TRBJ1-5; maybe TRBD1 (5 bases). Trimming shortened V by 8 bases and J by 5 bases, and 13 bases separated the two germline ends. Germline V lookup: CDR1 MGHDK, CDR2 SYGVNS. The CDR3 is 13 residues long. CDR3 loop: CASGDGDHQPQHF. CDR3 coding DNA: TGTGCCAGCGGGGACGGAGATCATCAGCCCCAGCATTTT.

The J gene is TRBJ1-5, the V gene TRBV5-6; D uncertain. Germline CDR1 SGHDT, CDR2 YYEEEE. The CDR3 loop spans 16 amino acids. V dropped 4 bases and J dropped 2 bases, with 16 bases sitting between them. CDR3 nucleotides: TGTGCCAGCAGCGTGTGGGGAGGGAGTGGCAATCAGCCCCAGCATTTT. Amino acid sequence: CASSVWGGSGNQPQHF.

Only one count was recorded for this clone. V and J are TRBV7-9 and TRBJ1-2; D is uncertain. The V end lost 3 bases, the J end lost 8 bases, and 7 bases lay between the germline ends. This CDR3 has 11 residues. Germline V gene sequence: CDR1 SEHNR, CDR2 FQNEAQ (reference sequence). In DNA form, the CDR3 reads TGTGCCAGCAGCTTCGTGAGGGGCTACACCTTC. This encodes CASSFVRGYTF.

This chain uses TRBV18 with TRBJ2-7; no firm D call. The CDR3 totals 16 residues. The germline V and J ends were trimmed by 2 bases and 3 bases, with 17 bases remaining between them. Germline V gene data show CDR1 as KGHSH and CDR2 as LQKENI. The CDR3 region is CASSPGMKGRLYEQYF. The DNA of the CDR3 is TGTGCCAGCTCACCAGGTATGAAGGGAAGGCTCTACGAGCAGTACTTC.

The chain recombines TRBV5-1 with TRBJ2-3; D remains unclear. This CDR3 spans 13 amino acids. V was trimmed by 5 bases and J by 4 bases, leaving 11 bases between them. Germline CDR1 and CDR2: SGHRS and YFSETQ. The CDR3 spells CASRVRGADTQYF. CDR3 nucleotide sequence: TGCGCCAGCAGAGTCAGAGGAGCAGATACGCAGTATTTT.

The chain combines TRBV27 with TRBJ1-5; D is uncertain. There are 13 residues in the CDR3. Per germline, CDR1 MNHEY and CDR2 SMNVEV (reference sequence). The germline V and J ends were trimmed by 4 bases and 4 bases, with 8 bases remaining between them. CDR3 DNA sequence: TGTGCCAGCAGTTCCGGACGGAATCAGCCCCAGCATTTT. Protein product: CASSSGRNQPQHF.

This rearrangement joins TRBV7-2 to TRBJ2-1, with 7 positions matching TRBD1. V trimming: 4 bases; J trimming: 0 bases; junction bases outside the gene matches: 3. The CDR3 consists of 15 residues. CDR1 is SGHTA, CDR2 FQGNSA, per germline. CDR3 sequence: CASSSDRSSYNEQFF. The DNA of the CDR3 is TGTGCCAGCAGCTCGGACAGGAGCTCCTACAATGAGCAGTTCTTC.

This clone was detected a few times. The V call is TRBV5-8, the J call TRBJ1-1, with D tentatively TRBD1 (5 bases). Trimming stripped 5 bases from V and 1 base from J, with 15 bases between. Germline CDR1 reads SGHTS; CDR2 reads YDEGEE. CDR3 length: 15 residues. CDR3 in amino acids: CASRPSLRGNTEAFF. CDR3 coding DNA: TGTGCCAGCAGGCCGAGTCTAAGGGGGAACACTGAAGCTTTCTTT.

The chain joins TRBV27 to TRBJ1-5, with D unclear. The CDR3 has 17 residues. Trimming pared 3 bases from V and 0 bases from J, leaving 15 bases between. Germline loops: CDR1 MNHEY, CDR2 SMNVEV (reference sequence). CDR3 loop: CASSLGGLRDSNQPQHF. The CDR3 DNA is TGTGCCAGCAGTTTGGGTGGTTTAAGGGATAGCAATCAGCCCCAGCATTTT.

This sequence joins TRBV7-9 and TRBJ2-3; 7 bases are shared with TRBD1. Germline CDR1 and CDR2: SEHNR and FQNEAQ (reference sequence). This CDR3 region has 18 residues. V shed 4 bases and J 3 bases; nucleotides not matched to a gene: 16. In DNA form, the CDR3 reads TGTGCCAGCAGCTCCACCACCCAGGGGGAAGATGGGACAGATACGCAGTATTTT. This translates into CASSSTTQGEDGTDTQYF.

V is TRBV10-3 and J is TRBJ2-1, with 7 nucleotides matching TRBD2. This CDR3 region has 18 residues. The trim removed 2 bases at V and 0 bases at J, leaving 10 bases unmatched. Germline CDR1 is ENHRY and CDR2 is SYGVKD. CDR3 sequence (DNA): TGTGCCATCAGTGAGGGTCGGCTAGCGGAAAGCTCCTACAATGAGCAGTTCTTC. Translation: CAISEGRLAESSYNEQFF.

The chain employs TRBV5-4 and TRBJ1-2; weak D call: TRBD1 (5 bases). The V gene's germline CDR1 is SGHNT and CDR2 YYREEE (reference sequence). The CDR3 runs to 13 residues. V dropped 2 bases and J dropped 6 bases, with 11 bases sitting between them. CDR3 nucleotide sequence: TGTGCCAGCAGCTTTGGAGCGGGGCATGGCTACACCTTC. Amino acids: CASSFGAGHGYTF.

V is TRBV4-2 and J is TRBJ1-2, with 8 bases that match TRBD1. The trim removed 0 bases at V and 7 bases at J, leaving 7 bases unmatched. In germline, CDR1 is LGHNA, CDR2 YNFKEQ. CDR3 length equals 15 residues. The CDR3 DNA reads TGTGCCAGCAGCCAAGATAGCCGACAGGGGCTTGGCTACACCTTC. Translating gives CASSQDSRQGLGYTF.

This rearrangement joins TRBV6-4 to TRBJ1-1; D call uncertain. There are 14 residues in the CDR3. Germline CDR1 MRHNA, CDR2 SNTAGT. The germline V and J ends were trimmed by 4 bases and 4 bases, with 13 bases remaining between them. The CDR3 is CASSARSGSTEAFF. CDR3 in DNA: TGTGCCAGCAGTGCACGGTCGGGGAGCACTGAAGCTTTCTTT.

The V call is TRBV6-5, the J call TRBJ1-5, with D possibly being TRBD1 (5 bases). The CDR3 consists of 14 residues. From germline, CDR1 is MNHEY and CDR2 SVGAGI. Trimming shortened V by 5 bases and J by 0 bases, and 8 bases separated the two germline ends. Here the CDR3 reads CASSRDGSNQPQHF. The CDR3 DNA is TGTGCCAGCAGTCGGGACGGTAGCAATCAGCCCCAGCATTTT.

CDR3 DNA: TGTGCCAGCTGCCCATCTCCGGGACGCATACAAGAGACCCAGTACTTC. It specifies CASCPSPGRIQETQYF. The chain combines TRBV21-1 with TRBJ2-5. TRBV21-1 is flagged as a pseudogene. The CDR3 has 16 residues.

The genes are TRBV4-3 and TRBJ1-3; D unresolved. CDR3 length equals 15 residues. V lost 1 base, J lost 0 bases, and 7 bases lay in between. Germline V gives CDR1 LGHNA, CDR2 YSLEER. The CDR3 DNA reads TGCGCCAGCAGCCAAGCCAGAGTCTCTGGAAACACCATATATTTT. Its translation is CASSQARVSGNTIYF.

The chain uses TRBV4-1 and TRBJ2-7; perhaps D is TRBD1 or TRBD2 (6 bases each). CDR3 size: 14 residues. The germline gives CDR1 MGHRA, CDR2 YSYEKL. V was shortened by 0 bases and J by 10 bases, with 16 bases between the two germline ends. The CDR3 is CASSQDRTGAEQYF. The CDR3 bases are TGCGCCAGCAGCCAAGATCGTACGGGGGCGGAACAGTACTTC.